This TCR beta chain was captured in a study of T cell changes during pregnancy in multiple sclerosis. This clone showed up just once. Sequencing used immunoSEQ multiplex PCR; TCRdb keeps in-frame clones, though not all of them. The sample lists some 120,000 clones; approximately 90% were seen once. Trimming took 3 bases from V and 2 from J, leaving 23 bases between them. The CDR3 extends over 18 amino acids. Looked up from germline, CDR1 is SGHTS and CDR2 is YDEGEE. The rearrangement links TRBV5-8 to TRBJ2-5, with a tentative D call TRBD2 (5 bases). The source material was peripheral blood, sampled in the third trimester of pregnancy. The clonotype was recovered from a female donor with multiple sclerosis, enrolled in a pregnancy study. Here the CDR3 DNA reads TGTGCCAGCAGCTCACCAGGACTCCCGTTCCAATATCAAGAGACCCAGTACTTC. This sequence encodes CASSSPGLPFQYQETQYF.